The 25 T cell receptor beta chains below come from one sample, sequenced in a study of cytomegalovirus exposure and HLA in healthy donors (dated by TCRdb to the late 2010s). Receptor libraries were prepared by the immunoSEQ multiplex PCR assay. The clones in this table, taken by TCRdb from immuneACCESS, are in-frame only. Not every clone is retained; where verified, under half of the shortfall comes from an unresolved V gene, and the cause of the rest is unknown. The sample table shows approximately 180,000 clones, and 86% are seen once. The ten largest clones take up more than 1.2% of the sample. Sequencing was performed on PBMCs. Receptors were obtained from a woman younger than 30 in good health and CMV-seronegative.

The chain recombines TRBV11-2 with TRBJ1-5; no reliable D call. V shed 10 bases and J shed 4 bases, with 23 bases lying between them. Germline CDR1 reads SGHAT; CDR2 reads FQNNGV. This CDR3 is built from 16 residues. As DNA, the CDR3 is TGTGCCAACACCCCTAGATCAGAGGGTCCAAATCAGCCCCAGCATTTT. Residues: CANTPRSEGPNQPQHF.

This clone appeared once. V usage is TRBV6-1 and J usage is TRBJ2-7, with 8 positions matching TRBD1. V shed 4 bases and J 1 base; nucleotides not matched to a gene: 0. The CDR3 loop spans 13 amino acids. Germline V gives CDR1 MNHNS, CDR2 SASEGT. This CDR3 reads CASSGTGSYEQYF. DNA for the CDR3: TGTGCCAGCAGTGGGACAGGGTCCTACGAGCAGTACTTC.

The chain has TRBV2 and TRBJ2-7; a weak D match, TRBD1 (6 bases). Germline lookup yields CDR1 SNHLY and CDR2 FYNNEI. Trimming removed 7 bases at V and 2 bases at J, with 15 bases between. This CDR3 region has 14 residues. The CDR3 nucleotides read TGTGCCAGCATAAGGGGCAGGGGTACCTACGAGCAGTACTTC. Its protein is CASIRGRGTYEQYF.

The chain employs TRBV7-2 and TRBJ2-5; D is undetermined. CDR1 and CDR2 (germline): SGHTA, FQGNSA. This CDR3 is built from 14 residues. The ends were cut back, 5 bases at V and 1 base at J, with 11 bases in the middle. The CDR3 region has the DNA TGTGCCAGCAGCCCCATGGGCTCCCAAGAGACCCAGTACTTC. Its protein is CASSPMGSQETQYF. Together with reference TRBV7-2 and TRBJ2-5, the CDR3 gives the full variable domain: GAGVSQSPSNKVTEKGKDVELRCDPISGHTALYWYRQSLGQGLEFLIYFQGNSAPDKSGLPSDRFSAERTGGSVSTLTIQRTQQEDSAVYLCASSPMGSQETQYFGPGTRLLVL.

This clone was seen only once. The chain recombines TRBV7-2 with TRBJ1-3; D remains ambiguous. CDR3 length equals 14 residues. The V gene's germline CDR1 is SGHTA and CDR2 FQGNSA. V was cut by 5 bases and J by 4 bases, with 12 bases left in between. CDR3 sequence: CASSLRLFGNTIYF. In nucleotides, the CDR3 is TGTGCCAGCAGCCTCCGACTTTTCGGAAACACCATATATTTT.

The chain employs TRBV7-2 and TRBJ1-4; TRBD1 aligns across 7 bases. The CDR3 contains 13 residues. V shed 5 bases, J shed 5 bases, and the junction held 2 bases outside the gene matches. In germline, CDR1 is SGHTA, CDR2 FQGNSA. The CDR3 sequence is CASSRTGNEKLFF. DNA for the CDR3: TGTGCCAGCAGCCGGACAGGAAATGAAAAACTGTTTTTT. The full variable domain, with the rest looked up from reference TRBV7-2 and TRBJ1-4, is GAGVSQSPSNKVTEKGKDVELRCDPISGHTALYWYRQSLGQGLEFLIYFQGNSAPDKSGLPSDRFSAERTGGSVSTLTIQRTQQEDSAVYLCASSRTGNEKLFFGSGTQLSVL.

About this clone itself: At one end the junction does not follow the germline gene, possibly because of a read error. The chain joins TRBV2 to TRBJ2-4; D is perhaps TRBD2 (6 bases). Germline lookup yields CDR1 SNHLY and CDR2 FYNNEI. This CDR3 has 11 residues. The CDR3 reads CASSLDYTSGF. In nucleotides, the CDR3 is TGTGCCAGCAGCCTGGACTACACCAGTGGGTTC.

The CDR3 is CASSPVGGGPGTDTQYF. As DNA, the CDR3 is TGTGCCAGCAGTCCAGTGGGGGGGGGCCCGGGCACAGATACGCAGTATTTT. V is TRBV4-2 and J is TRBJ2-3; tentatively, D is TRBD2 (7 bases). V gave up 6 bases and J gave up 1 base, with 20 bases separating them. Germline V CDR1 and CDR2: LGHNA, YNFKEQ. The CDR3 is 17 residues long.

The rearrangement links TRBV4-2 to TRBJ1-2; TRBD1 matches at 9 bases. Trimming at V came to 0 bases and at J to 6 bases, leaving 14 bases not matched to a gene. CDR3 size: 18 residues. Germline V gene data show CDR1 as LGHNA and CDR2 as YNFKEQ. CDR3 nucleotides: TGTGCCAGCAGCCAAGATGGGGGACAGGGCGTACCTCAACATGGCTACACCTTC. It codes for CASSQDGGQGVPQHGYTF.

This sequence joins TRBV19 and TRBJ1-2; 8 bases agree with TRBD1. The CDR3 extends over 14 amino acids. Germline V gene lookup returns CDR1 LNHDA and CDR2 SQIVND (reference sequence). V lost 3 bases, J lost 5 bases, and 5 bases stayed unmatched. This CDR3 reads CASSISDREYGYTF. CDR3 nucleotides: TGTGCCAGTAGTATCTCGGACAGGGAATATGGCTACACCTTC.

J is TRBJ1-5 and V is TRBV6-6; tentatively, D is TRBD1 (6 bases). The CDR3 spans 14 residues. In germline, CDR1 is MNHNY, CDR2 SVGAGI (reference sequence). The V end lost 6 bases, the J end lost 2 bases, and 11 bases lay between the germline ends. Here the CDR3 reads CASRDTGRNQPQHF. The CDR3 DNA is TGTGCCAGCAGGGACACAGGGCGCAATCAGCCCCAGCATTTT.

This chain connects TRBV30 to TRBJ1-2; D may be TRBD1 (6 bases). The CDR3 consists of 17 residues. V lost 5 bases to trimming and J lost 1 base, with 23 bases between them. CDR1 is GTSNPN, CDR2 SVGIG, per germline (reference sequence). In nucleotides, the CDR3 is TGTGCCTGGTGGGGGCCCAGGGGACGTAGCATTAACTATGGCTACACCTTC. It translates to CAWWGPRGRSINYGYTF.

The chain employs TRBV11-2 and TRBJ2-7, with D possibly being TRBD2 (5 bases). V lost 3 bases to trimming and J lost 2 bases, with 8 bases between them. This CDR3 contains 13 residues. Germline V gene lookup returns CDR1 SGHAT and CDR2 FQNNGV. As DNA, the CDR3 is TGTGCCAGCAGCTTGGGCGGGCCCTACGAGCAGTACTTC. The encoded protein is CASSLGGPYEQYF.

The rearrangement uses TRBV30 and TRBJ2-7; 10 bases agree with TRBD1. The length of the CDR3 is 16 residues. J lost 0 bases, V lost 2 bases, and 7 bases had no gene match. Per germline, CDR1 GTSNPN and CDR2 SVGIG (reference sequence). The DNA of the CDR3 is TGTGCCTGGAGTCCCCGGGGACAGGGGAACTCCTACGAGCAGTACTTC. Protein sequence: CAWSPRGQGNSYEQYF.

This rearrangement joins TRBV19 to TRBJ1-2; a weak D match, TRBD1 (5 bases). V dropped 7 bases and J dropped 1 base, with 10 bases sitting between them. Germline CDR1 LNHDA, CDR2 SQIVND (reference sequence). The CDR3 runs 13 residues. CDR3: CASTSGGNYGYTF. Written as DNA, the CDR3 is TGTGCCAGTACCTCCGGGGGTAACTATGGCTACACCTTC.

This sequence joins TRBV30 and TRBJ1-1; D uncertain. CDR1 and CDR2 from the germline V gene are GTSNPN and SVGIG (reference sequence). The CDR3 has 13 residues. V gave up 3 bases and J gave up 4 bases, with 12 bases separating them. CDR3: CAWRANSGTEAFF. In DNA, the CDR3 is TGTGCCTGGAGGGCAAACAGCGGCACTGAAGCTTTCTTT. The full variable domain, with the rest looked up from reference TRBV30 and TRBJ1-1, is SQTIHQWPATLVQPVGSPLSLECTVEGTSNPNLYWYRQAAGRGLQLLFYSVGIGQISSEVPQNLSASRPQDRQFILSSKKLLLSDSGFYLCAWRANSGTEAFFGQGTRLTVV.

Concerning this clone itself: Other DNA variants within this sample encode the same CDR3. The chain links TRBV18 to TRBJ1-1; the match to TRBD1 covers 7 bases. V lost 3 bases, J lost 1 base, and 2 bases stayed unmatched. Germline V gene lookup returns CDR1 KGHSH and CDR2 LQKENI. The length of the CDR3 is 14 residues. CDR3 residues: CASSPGTENTEAFF. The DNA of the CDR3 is TGTGCCAGCTCACCGGGGACAGAGAACACTGAAGCTTTCTTT.

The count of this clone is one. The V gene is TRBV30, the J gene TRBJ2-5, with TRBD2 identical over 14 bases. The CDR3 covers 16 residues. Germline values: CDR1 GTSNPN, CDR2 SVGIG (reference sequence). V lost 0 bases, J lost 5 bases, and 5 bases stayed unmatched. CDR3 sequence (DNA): TGTGCCTGGAGTGTGGGACTAGCGGGAGTTCGCGAGACCCAGTACTTC. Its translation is CAWSVGLAGVRETQYF.

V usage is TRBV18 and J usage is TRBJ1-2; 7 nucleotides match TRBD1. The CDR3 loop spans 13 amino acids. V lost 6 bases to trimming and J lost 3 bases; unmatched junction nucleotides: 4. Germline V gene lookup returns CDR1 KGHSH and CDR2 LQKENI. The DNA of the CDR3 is TGTGCCAGCTCCGAAGGGACAGACTATGGCTACACCTTC. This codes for CASSEGTDYGYTF.

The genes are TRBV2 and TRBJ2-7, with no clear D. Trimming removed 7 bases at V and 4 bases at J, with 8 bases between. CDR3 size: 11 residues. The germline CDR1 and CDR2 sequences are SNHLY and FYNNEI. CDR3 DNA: TGTGCCAGCATGAGGCGTTACGAGCAGTACTTC. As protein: CASMRRYEQYF.

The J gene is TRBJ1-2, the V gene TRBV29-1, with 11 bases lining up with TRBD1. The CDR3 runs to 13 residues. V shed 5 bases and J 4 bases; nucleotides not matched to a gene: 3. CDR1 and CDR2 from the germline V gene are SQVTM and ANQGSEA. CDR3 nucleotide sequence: TGCAGCGTTTCCGGGACAGGGGGCTATGGCTACACCTTC. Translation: CSVSGTGGYGYTF.

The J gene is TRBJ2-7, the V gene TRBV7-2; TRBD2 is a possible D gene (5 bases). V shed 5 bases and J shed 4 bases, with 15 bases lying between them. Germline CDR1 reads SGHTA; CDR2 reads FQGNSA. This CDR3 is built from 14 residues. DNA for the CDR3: TGTGCCAGCAGCCCTTTGTTAGAGGGTTACGAGCAGTACTTC. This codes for CASSPLLEGYEQYF.

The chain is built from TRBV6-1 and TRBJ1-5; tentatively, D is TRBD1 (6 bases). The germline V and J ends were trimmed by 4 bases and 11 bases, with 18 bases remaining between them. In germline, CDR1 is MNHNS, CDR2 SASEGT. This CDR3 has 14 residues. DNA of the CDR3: TGTGCCAGCAGTGGGGACACGACAGTCTCGGCCCAGCATTTT. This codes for CASSGDTTVSAQHF.

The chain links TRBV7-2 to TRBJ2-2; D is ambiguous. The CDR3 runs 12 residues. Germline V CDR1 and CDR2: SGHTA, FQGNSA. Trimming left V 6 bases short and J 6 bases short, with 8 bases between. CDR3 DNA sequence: TGTGCCAGCAGTCCAAATTCCGGGGAGCTGTTTTTT. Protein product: CASSPNSGELFF.

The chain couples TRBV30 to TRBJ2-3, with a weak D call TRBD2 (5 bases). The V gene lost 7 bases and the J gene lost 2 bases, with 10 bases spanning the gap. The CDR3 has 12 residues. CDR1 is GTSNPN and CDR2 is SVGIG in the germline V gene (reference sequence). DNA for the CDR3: TGTGCCTTTAGACTAAACACAGATACGCAGTATTTT. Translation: CAFRLNTDTQYF.